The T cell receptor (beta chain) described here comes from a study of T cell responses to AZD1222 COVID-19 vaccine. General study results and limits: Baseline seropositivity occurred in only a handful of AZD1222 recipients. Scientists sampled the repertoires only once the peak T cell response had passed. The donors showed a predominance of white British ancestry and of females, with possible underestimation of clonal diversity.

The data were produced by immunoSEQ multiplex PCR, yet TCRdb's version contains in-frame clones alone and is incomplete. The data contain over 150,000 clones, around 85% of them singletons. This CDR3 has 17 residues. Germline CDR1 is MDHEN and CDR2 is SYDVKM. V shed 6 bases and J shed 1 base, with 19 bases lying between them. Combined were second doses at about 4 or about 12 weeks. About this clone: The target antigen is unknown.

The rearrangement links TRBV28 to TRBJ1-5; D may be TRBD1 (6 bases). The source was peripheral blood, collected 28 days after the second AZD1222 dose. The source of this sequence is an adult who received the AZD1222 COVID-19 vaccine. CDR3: CASSLHKWGASNQPQHF. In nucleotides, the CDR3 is TGTGCCAGCAGCTTACATAAATGGGGGGCGAGCAATCAGCCCCAGCATTTT. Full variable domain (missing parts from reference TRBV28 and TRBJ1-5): DVKVTQSSRYLVKRTGEKVFLECVQDMDHENMFWYRQDPGLGLRLIYFSYDVKMKEKGDIPEGYSVSREKKERFSLILESASTNQTSMYLCASSLHKWGASNQPQHFGDGTRLSIL.